The present TCR beta chain was sequenced within a study of cytomegalovirus exposure and HLA in healthy donors. The study's findings and limits: The study labeled 150 to 200 TCR beta chains cytomegalovirus-associated. Reports state that TCR beta sequences accurately predicted most subjects' HLA-A and HLA-B alleles.

A word on this clone: Its target is not known.

The length of the CDR3 is 13 residues. Germline V gene lookup returns CDR1 KGHSH and CDR2 LQKENI. Trimming removed 4 bases at V and 3 bases at J, with 9 bases between. Amplification used 60 Vbeta primers and 13 Jbeta primers. The repertoire was sequenced with immunoSEQ multiplex PCR; TCRdb's copy has only in-frame clones and lacks some. The sample contains some 94,000 clones, 69% of which appear only once. The TCR comes from a man in his fifties in good health and CMV-seronegative. The source material was PBMCs. The chain is built from TRBV18 and TRBJ1-1; D unclear. The CDR3 DNA reads as TGTGCCAGCTCACTAGACAAATACACTGAAGCTTTCTTT. Translated, it gives CASSLDKYTEAFF.